The 24 T cell receptor beta chains given below trace back to one sample, sequenced in a study of shared T cell receptors in the human thymus. Method: immunoSEQ multiplex PCR; TCRdb's copy keeps in-frame clones and lacks some. Of approximately 730,000 clones detected, roughly 88% appear once; the ten largest clones hold around 0.0099%. The data were also submitted as part of a second study, on human thymus T cells.

Sequencing was done on a sample of thymocytes. The source of these receptors is a girl younger than two with a congenital heart defect.

The chain recombines TRBV4-1 with TRBJ1-1; possibly TRBD1 for D (6 bases). With 4 bases removed from V and 3 bases from J, the gap between germline ends came to 12 bases. The CDR3 is 14 residues long. Germline V gene data show CDR1 as MGHRA and CDR2 as YSYEKL. DNA for the CDR3: TGCGCCAGCAGCCCCAGGGACAAGTACACTGAAGCTTTCTTT. Its protein product is CASSPRDKYTEAFF.

This chain connects TRBV7-2 to TRBJ1-2, with D possibly being TRBD1 (6 bases). V lost 2 bases and J lost 7, with 20 bases in between. From germline, CDR1 is SGHTA and CDR2 FQGNSA. The CDR3 contains 16 residues. CDR3 sequence (DNA): TGTGCCAGCAGCTTAAATTCAATCAGGGGATTCAGTGGCTACACCTTC. Translated: CASSLNSIRGFSGYTF. The full variable domain, completed using reference TRBV7-2 and TRBJ1-2, is GAGVSQSPSNKVTEKGKDVELRCDPISGHTALYWYRQSLGQGLEFLIYFQGNSAPDKSGLPSDRFSAERTGGSVSTLTIQRTQQEDSAVYLCASSLNSIRGFSGYTFGSGTRLTVV.

J is TRBJ1-2 and V is TRBV2; D perhaps matches TRBD1 (6 bases). Germline V gives CDR1 SNHLY, CDR2 FYNNEI. V lost 5 bases, J lost 1 base, and 17 bases lay in between. The CDR3 runs 16 residues. The CDR3 DNA is TGTGCCAGCAGTCTTATCCAGACAGGCGATAACTATGGCTACACCTTC. Encoded protein: CASSLIQTGDNYGYTF.

V usage is TRBV4-1 and J usage is TRBJ1-5; 7 bases align to TRBD1. The CDR3 contains 15 residues. The V and J ends lost 0 bases and 5 bases, in that order; junction bases with no gene match: 4. Germline V gene data show CDR1 as MGHRA and CDR2 as YSYEKL. In nucleotides, the CDR3 is TGCGCCAGCAGCCAAGATCCGGGACAGTATCAGCCCCAGCATTTT. It translates to CASSQDPGQYQPQHF.

The chain carries TRBV4-3 and TRBJ1-1, with no clear D. Germline CDR1 LGHNA, CDR2 YSLEER. V lost 0 bases and J 1 base, leaving 15 bases between the germline ends. This CDR3 spans 17 amino acids. The CDR3 here is CASSQDRFDTPNTEAFF. Here the CDR3 DNA reads TGCGCCAGCAGCCAAGATAGGTTTGACACGCCGAACACTGAAGCTTTCTTT.

The DNA of the CDR3 is TGTGCCAGTAGTCTCCACGAGGCGTCGGTGGGCAGGGGTTCACCCCTCCACTTT. Translating it yields CASSLHEASVGRGSPLHF. This chain links TRBV19 with TRBJ1-6, with D maybe TRBD1 (6 bases). The V gene's germline CDR1 is LNHDA and CDR2 SQIVND (reference sequence). Trimming removed 5 bases from V and 9 bases from J, with 26 bases in between. The CDR3 runs 18 residues. The full variable domain, with the rest looked up from reference TRBV19 and TRBJ1-6, is DGGITQSPKYLFRKEGQNVTLSCEQNLNHDAMYWYRQDPGQGLRLIYYSQIVNDFQKGDIAEGYSVSREKKESFPLTVTSAQKNPTAFYLCASSLHEASVGRGSPLHFGNGTRLTVT.

This chain connects TRBV7-6 to TRBJ2-1; TRBD1 aligns across 7 bases. With V trimmed by 8 bases and J by 4 bases, 17 bases remained unmatched. The germline V gene has CDR1 SGHVS and CDR2 FNYEAQ. This CDR3 is built from 17 residues. The DNA for the CDR3 is TGTGCCAGCTCCCCCAAAATGACAGGGATGGAGTACAATGAGCAGTTCTTC. Translated, it gives CASSPKMTGMEYNEQFF. Full variable domain (outside the CDR3, taken from reference TRBV7-6 and TRBJ2-1): GAGVSQSPRYKVTKRGQDVALRCDPISGHVSLYWYRQALGQGPEFLTYFNYEAQQDKSGLPNDRFSAERPEGSISTLTIQRTEQRDSAMYRCASSPKMTGMEYNEQFFGPGTRLTVL.

The rearrangement uses TRBV6-1 and TRBJ1-5; D is uncertain. The CDR3 has 14 residues. Trimming pared 2 bases from V and 3 bases from J, leaving 8 bases between. The germline V gene has CDR1 MNHNS and CDR2 SASEGT. The CDR3 is CASSEMTVNQPQHF. In DNA form, the CDR3 reads TGTGCCAGCAGTGAAATGACTGTCAATCAGCCCCAGCATTTT.

V is TRBV19 and J is TRBJ2-3, with D possibly being TRBD2 (6 bases). CDR1 and CDR2 (germline): LNHDA, SQIVND (reference sequence). The germline V and J ends were trimmed by 3 bases and 8 bases, with 12 bases remaining between them. The CDR3 runs 13 residues. The CDR3 spells CASSIATRGTQYF. As DNA, the CDR3 is TGTGCCAGTAGTATCGCGACTAGAGGTACGCAGTATTTT.

This chain joins TRBV5-8 and TRBJ2-7, with no clear D. V gave up 4 bases and J gave up 2 bases, with 4 bases separating them. CDR1 is SGHTS, CDR2 YDEGEE, per germline. This CDR3 contains 11 residues. This CDR3 is CASSVTYEQYF. CDR3 nucleotide sequence: TGTGCCAGCAGCGTCACCTACGAGCAGTACTTC.

V usage is TRBV28 and J usage is TRBJ2-7, with 9 bases aligning to TRBD1. The ends lost 3 bases at V and 6 bases at J; junction bases unmatched: 3. This CDR3 has 13 residues. Germline CDR1 and CDR2: MDHEN and SYDVKM. CDR3 protein: CASSFEQGAEQYF. In DNA form, the CDR3 reads TGTGCCAGCAGTTTTGAACAGGGGGCCGAGCAGTACTTC. The entire variable domain, with the rest obtained from reference TRBV28 and TRBJ2-7, is as follows: DVKVTQSSRYLVKRTGEKVFLECVQDMDHENMFWYRQDPGLGLRLIYFSYDVKMKEKGDIPEGYSVSREKKERFSLILESASTNQTSMYLCASSFEQGAEQYFGPGTRLTVT.

This sequence joins TRBV27 and TRBJ1-1; a weak D match, TRBD1 (6 bases). Between the trimmed V and J ends, which lost 5 bases and 4 bases, there was a span of 20 bases. The CDR3 sequence is 16 residues long. Germline V gene lookup returns CDR1 MNHEY and CDR2 SMNVEV (reference sequence). The CDR3 nucleotides are TGTGCCAGCAGTCCCCTGGGGGGGCGCGACGGCACTGAAGCTTTCTTT. Its protein product is CASSPLGGRDGTEAFF.

The J gene is TRBJ1-6, the V gene TRBV9, with 9 bases matching TRBD1. This CDR3 has 17 residues. V shed 0 bases and J 7 bases; nucleotides not matched to a gene: 8. Germline assignment: CDR1 SGDLS and CDR2 YYNGEE. The CDR3: CASSVVGTGPPNSPLHF. DNA of the CDR3: TGTGCCAGCAGCGTAGTCGGGACAGGGCCTCCCAATTCACCCCTCCACTTT.

The chain is built from TRBV6-6 and TRBJ2-3; D gene unclear. V lost 4 bases, J lost 0 bases, and 8 bases lay in between. CDR3 length: 14 amino acids. The V gene's germline CDR1 is MNHNY and CDR2 SVGAGI (reference sequence). For the CDR3, the DNA is TGTGCCAGCAGTTTACTACGAAGCACAGATACGCAGTATTTT. Translating gives CASSLLRSTDTQYF.

The V gene is TRBV7-2, the J gene TRBJ2-1; TRBD2 agrees at 9 bases. J lost 5 bases, V lost 3 bases, and 5 bases had no gene match. Per germline, CDR1 SGHTA and CDR2 FQGNSA. This CDR3 spans 15 amino acids. This CDR3 reads CASSFSGGPDNEQFF. DNA for the CDR3: TGTGCCAGCAGCTTTAGCGGGGGCCCCGACAATGAGCAGTTCTTC.

The table lists this clone with a few counts. This sequence joins TRBV7-9 and TRBJ2-7, with 9 bases that match TRBD1. The CDR3 has 16 amino acids. V shed 1 base, J shed 3 bases, and the junction held 7 bases outside the gene matches. Germline V gives CDR1 SEHNR, CDR2 FQNEAQ (reference sequence). The CDR3 coding sequence is TGTGCCAGCAGCTTAGGCGGGACAGGGACAGGCTACGAGCAGTACTTC. Protein sequence: CASSLGGTGTGYEQYF.

The chain links TRBV11-3 to TRBJ2-7, with TRBD2 matching over 7 bases. V was clipped by 1 base and J by 0 bases; unmatched bases: 3. This CDR3 is 15 amino acids long. In germline, CDR1 is SGHNT, CDR2 YENEEA. In DNA, the CDR3 is TGTGCCAGCAGCTTAGGGCCGGGAGGCTCCTACGAGCAGTACTTC. It translates to CASSLGPGGSYEQYF.

The chain employs TRBV7-2 and TRBJ1-2; 7 nucleotides line up with TRBD1. V gave up 4 bases and J gave up 4 bases; unmatched junction bases: 6. Germline CDR1 SGHTA, CDR2 FQGNSA. There are 14 residues in the CDR3. DNA for the CDR3: TGTGCCAGCAGCTGTGACAGGACAGGCTATGGCTACACCTTC. Translation: CASSCDRTGYGYTF.

The chain recombines TRBV4-2 with TRBJ2-3; 7 bases match TRBD2. The length of the CDR3 is 14 residues. From germline, CDR1 is LGHNA and CDR2 YNFKEQ. Germline trimming cut 11 bases from V and 4 bases from J; bases unmatched to any gene: 12. The CDR3 loop is CAAGDRRISDTQYF. CDR3 bases: TGTGCCGCGGGGGACCGAAGAATTTCAGATACGCAGTATTTT.

The chain combines TRBV28 with TRBJ2-7; 7 bases match TRBD1. This CDR3 region has 12 residues. Germline trimming cut 7 bases from V and 8 bases from J; bases unmatched to any gene: 8. The V gene's germline CDR1 is MDHEN and CDR2 SYDVKM. The CDR3 reads CASKDRYKQQYF. CDR3 nucleotides: TGTGCCAGCAAGGACAGGTACAAACAGCAGTACTTC.

The chain joins TRBV6-5 to TRBJ2-5; a weak D match, TRBD2 (5 bases). The CDR3 is 14 residues long. The V gene's germline CDR1 is MNHEY and CDR2 SVGAGI. V dropped 3 bases and J dropped 3 bases, with 11 bases sitting between them. The DNA of the CDR3 is TGTGCCAGCAGTTATGGATCGGGGAAAGAGACCCAGTACTTC. It yields the protein CASSYGSGKETQYF.

This chain uses TRBV7-2 with TRBJ2-3, with 13 bases fitting TRBD2. CDR1 SGHTA and CDR2 FQGNSA come from the germline V gene. The V segment lost 1 base and the J segment 5 bases; nucleotides outside the gene matches: 6. This CDR3 has 17 amino acids. DNA for the CDR3: TGTGCCAGCAGCTTAGTAGGGGGGACTAGCGGGGTAGATACGCAGTATTTT. Translated, it gives CASSLVGGTSGVDTQYF.

The chain uses TRBV2 and TRBJ2-7, with 11 bases that match TRBD1. Germline CDR1 and CDR2: SNHLY and FYNNEI. J was trimmed by 6 bases and V by 4 bases; bases with no gene match: 14. This CDR3 region has 17 residues. CDR3 bases: TGTGCCAGCAGTGGTGGACAGGGGGCAAGTTTTAGTCCCGAGCAGTACTTC. Its protein product is CASSGGQGASFSPEQYF.

The chain links TRBV5-5 to TRBJ1-5; TRBD1 matches 9 bases. The CDR3 has 17 residues. The V gene end was trimmed by 4 bases and the J gene end by 0 bases; junction bases not matched to a gene: 8. Germline assignment: CDR1 SGHKS and CDR2 YYEKEE (reference sequence). In DNA, the CDR3 is TGTGCCAGCAGCCCGACAGGGGGTTCCTATAGCAATCAGCCCCAGCATTTT. Translation: CASSPTGGSYSNQPQHF. Combining the CDR3 with reference TRBV5-5 and TRBJ1-5 gives the whole variable domain DAGVTQSPTHLIKTRGQQVTLRCSPISGHKSVSWYQQVLGQGPQFIFQYYEKEERGRGNFPDRFSARQFPNYSSELNVNALLLGDSALYLCASSPTGGSYSNQPQHFGDGTRLSIL.